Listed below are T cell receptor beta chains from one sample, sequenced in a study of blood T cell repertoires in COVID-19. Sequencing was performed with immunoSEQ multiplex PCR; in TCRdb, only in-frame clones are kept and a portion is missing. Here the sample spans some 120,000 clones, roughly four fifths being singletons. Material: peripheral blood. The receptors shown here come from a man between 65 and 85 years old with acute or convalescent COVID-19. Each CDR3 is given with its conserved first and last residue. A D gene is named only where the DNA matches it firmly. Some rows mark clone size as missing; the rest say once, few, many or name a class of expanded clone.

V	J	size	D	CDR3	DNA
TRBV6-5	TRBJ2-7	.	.	CASSYRSPLAYEQYF	TGTGCCAGCAGTTACAGGTCTCCGCTAGCCTACGAGCAGTACTTC
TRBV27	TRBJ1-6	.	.	CASSGAWNSPLHF	TGTGCCAGCAGTGGGGCTTGGAATTCACCCCTCCACTTT
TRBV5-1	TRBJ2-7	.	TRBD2	CASSRTAGGYEQYF	TGCGCCAGCAGCCGGACTGCGGGGGGGTACGAGCAGTACTTC
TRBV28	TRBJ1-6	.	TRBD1	CASSIFQGGSYNSPLHF	TGTGCCAGCAGTATTTTCCAGGGGGGATCCTATAATTCACCCCTCCACTTT
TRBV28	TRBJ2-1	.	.	CASGLQVGEQFF	TGTGCCAGCGGACTACAGGTGGGGGAGCAGTTCTTC
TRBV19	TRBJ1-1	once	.	CASSTGMGGTEAFF	TGTGCCAGTAGTACCGGGATGGGGGGCACTGAAGCTTTCTTT
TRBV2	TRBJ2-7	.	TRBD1	CASSFWGQGYEQYF	TGTGCCAGCAGTTTCTGGGGACAGGGCTACGAGCAGTACTTC
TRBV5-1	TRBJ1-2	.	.	CASSFTGPDYGYTF	TGCGCCAGCAGCTTTACAGGGCCCGATTATGGCTACACCTTC
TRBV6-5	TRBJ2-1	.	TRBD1	CASTPGTVYEQFF	TGTGCCAGCACCCCCGGGACAGTCTATGAGCAGTTCTTC
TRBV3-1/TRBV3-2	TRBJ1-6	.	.	CASSQKRGTGGSPLHF	TGTGCCAGCAGCCAAAAGCGCGGGACGGGGGGTTCACCCCTCCACTTT
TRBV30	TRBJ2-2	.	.	CAWGPSRGTGELFF	TGTGCCTGGGGGCCCTCCCGGGGCACCGGGGAGCTGTTTTTT
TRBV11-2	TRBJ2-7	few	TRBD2	CASMLAGGYEQYF	TGTGCCAGCATGCTAGCGGGGGGTTACGAGCAGTACTTC
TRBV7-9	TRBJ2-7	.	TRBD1	CASRDTGDHEQYF	TGTGCCAGCAGAGATACAGGGGACCACGAGCAGTACTTC
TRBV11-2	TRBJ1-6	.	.	CASTLGGNNSPLHF	TGTGCCAGCACCTTGGGGGGGAATAATTCACCCCTCCACTTT
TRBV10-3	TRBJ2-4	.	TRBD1	CATTGAANIQYF	TGTGCCACGACAGGGGCGGCAAACATTCAGTACTTC
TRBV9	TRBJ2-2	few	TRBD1	CASSVQTGGTGELFF	TGTGCCAGCAGCGTACAGACAGGGGGCACCGGGGAGCTGTTTTTT
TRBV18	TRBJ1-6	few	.	CASSPNPPGPTGNSPLHF	TGTGCCAGCTCACCGAACCCACCGGGGCCGACAGGCAATTCACCCCTCCACTTT
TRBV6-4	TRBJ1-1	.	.	CASSSFRGTEAFF	TGTGCCAGCTCCAGCTTCAGAGGCACTGAAGCTTTCTTT
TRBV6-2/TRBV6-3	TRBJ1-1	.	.	CASSPWGRMNTEAFF	TGTGCCAGCAGTCCCTGGGGCCGGATGAACACTGAAGCTTTCTTT
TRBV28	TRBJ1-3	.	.	CASSDNYSGNTIYF	TGTGCCAGCAGTGATAACTACTCTGGAAACACCATATATTTT
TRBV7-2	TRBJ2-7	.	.	CASRQDLVPSYEQYF	TGTGCCAGCCGGCAAGATCTAGTACCCTCCTACGAGCAGTACTTC
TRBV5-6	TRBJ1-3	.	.	CASSFFSGQSGNTIYF	TGTGCCAGCAGCTTTTTTAGTGGACAGTCTGGAAACACCATATATTTT
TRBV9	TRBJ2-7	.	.	CASSVTPTGGPYEQYF	TGTGCCAGCAGCGTAACCCCGACTGGAGGCCCCTACGAGCAGTACTTC
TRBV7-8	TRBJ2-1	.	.	CASRGQPRNEQFF	TGTGCCAGCAGAGGACAACCTCGGAATGAGCAGTTCTTC
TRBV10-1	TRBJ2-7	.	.	CASIRASPIYEQYF	TGCGCCAGTATCAGGGCCAGCCCAATCTACGAGCAGTACTTC
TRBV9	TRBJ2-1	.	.	CASSVELWSRRGNEQFF	TGTGCCAGCAGCGTAGAATTGTGGTCCCGGCGGGGCAATGAGCAGTTCTTC
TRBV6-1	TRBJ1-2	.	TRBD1	CASSERGQGAFYGYTF	TGTGCCAGCAGTGAACGGGGCCAGGGGGCTTTCTATGGCTACACCTTC
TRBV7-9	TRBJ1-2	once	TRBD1	CASSLQPGQDYGYTF	TGTGCCAGCAGCCTTCAGCCGGGACAGGATTATGGCTACACCTTC
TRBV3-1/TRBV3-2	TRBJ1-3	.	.	CASSQAVLGNTIYF	TGTGCCAGCAGCCAAGCCGTACTTGGAAACACCATATATTTT
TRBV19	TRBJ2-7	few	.	CASSISGHYEQYF	TGTGCCAGTAGTATTTCAGGGCACTACGAGCAGTACTTC
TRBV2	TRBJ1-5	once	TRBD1	CASNPQGIMDQPQHF	TGTGCCAGCAATCCACAGGGGATTATGGATCAGCCCCAGCATTTT
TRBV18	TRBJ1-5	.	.	CASSSLQSNQPQHF	TGTGCCAGCTCATCCCTCCAGAGCAATCAGCCCCAGCATTTT
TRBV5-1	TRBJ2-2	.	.	CASSLPDTGELFF	TGCGCCAGCAGCTTGCCAGACACCGGGGAGCTGTTTTTT
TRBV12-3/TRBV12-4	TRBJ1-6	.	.	CASSFADSPLHF	TGTGCCAGCAGTTTCGCGGATTCACCCCTCCACTTT
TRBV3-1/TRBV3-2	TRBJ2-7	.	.	CASSQDGTQGQQYF	TGTGCCAGCAGCCAAGACGGTACACAGGGTCAGCAGTACTTC
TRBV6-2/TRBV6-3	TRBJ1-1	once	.	CASSLLQGNTEAFF	TGTGCCAGCAGTCTTCTACAGGGAAACACTGAAGCTTTCTTT
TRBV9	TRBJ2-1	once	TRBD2	CASSVVPAGGLSEQFF	TGTGCCAGCAGCGTAGTCCCAGCGGGGGGGCTCAGTGAGCAGTTCTTC
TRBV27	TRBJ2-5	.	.	CASSFLGQQETQYF	TGTGCCAGCAGCTTCCTTGGACAGCAAGAGACCCAGTACTTC
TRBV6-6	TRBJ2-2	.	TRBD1	CASSLYPGQGGTGELFF	TGTGCCAGCAGTCTATACCCGGGACAGGGAGGCACCGGGGAGCTGTTTTTT
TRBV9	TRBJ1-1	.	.	CASSVVNGAAFF	TGTGCCAGCAGCGTAGTTAACGGAGCGGCTTTCTTT
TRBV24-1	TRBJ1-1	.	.	CATSAGNWNTEAFF	TGTGCCACCAGTGCTGGTAACTGGAACACTGAAGCTTTCTTT
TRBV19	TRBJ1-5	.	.	CASSIQGLSNQPQHF	TGTGCCAGTAGTATTCAGGGATTGAGCAATCAGCCCCAGCATTTT
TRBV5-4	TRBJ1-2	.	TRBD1	CASSLDRGHGYTF	TGTGCCAGCAGCTTGGACAGGGGTCATGGCTACACCTTC
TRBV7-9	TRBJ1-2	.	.	CASSFAGHYGYTF	TGTGCCAGCAGCTTCGCGGGACACTATGGCTACACCTTC
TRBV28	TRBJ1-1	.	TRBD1	CASSFQGDAFTEAFF	TGTGCCAGCAGTTTCCAGGGGGACGCTTTCACTGAAGCTTTCTTT
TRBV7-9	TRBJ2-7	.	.	CASSQAGVVGTYEQYF	TGTGCCAGCAGCCAGGCGGGTGTGGTGGGAACCTACGAGCAGTACTTC
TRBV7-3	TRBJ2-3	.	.	CASSYISTDTQYF	TGTGCCAGCAGCTACATTAGCACAGATACGCAGTATTTT
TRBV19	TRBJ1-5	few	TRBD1	CASSPRDRGHNQPQHF	TGTGCCAGTAGTCCCCGGGACAGGGGGCACAATCAGCCCCAGCATTTT